The TCR beta chain described here comes from a study of cytomegalovirus exposure and HLA in healthy donors. Concerning this clone itself: Its antigen is as yet unknown.

PCR used 60 Vbeta primers and 13 Jbeta primers. The data were produced by immunoSEQ multiplex PCR, yet TCRdb's version contains in-frame clones alone and is incomplete. The sample contains roughly 150,000 clones, around three quarters of which appear only once. Study-wide results and caveats: V- and J-gene trimming in TCR beta was tied to a missense DCLRE1C variant by an analysis performed later.

The CDR3 sequence is 14 residues long. V lost 2 bases, J lost 9 bases, and 11 bases lay in between. Germline CDR1 is MNHNS and CDR2 is SASEGT. V usage is TRBV6-1 and J usage is TRBJ1-6; a weak D match, TRBD1 (5 bases). The sequence came from a man in his forties or fifties in good health and CMV-seronegative. Specimen: PBMCs. CDR3 sequence (DNA): TGTGCCAGCAGTGAAATAGGGGCCAGTTCACCCCTCCACTTT. The encoded protein is CASSEIGASSPLHF.